This TCR beta chain was recovered during a study of technical replicates of blood from a handful of donors. CDR3 length equals 14 residues. V shed 5 bases and J 8 bases; nucleotides not matched to a gene: 3. Germline V gene sequence: CDR1 SGDLS, CDR2 YYNGEE. Clones were sequenced by immunoSEQ multiplex PCR, and TCRdb holds only the in-frame ones, with some missing. The table records over 85,000 clones, almost 97% of them present only once. Sequencing used T cells isolated from PBMCs. The V and J genes are TRBV9 and TRBJ2-2, with TRBD2 identical over 13 bases. This TCR derives from a human donor in good health. CDR3 in DNA: TGTGCCAGCAGTAGGACTAGCGGGAGTGGGGAGCTGTTTTTT. This translates into CASSRTSGSGELFF.